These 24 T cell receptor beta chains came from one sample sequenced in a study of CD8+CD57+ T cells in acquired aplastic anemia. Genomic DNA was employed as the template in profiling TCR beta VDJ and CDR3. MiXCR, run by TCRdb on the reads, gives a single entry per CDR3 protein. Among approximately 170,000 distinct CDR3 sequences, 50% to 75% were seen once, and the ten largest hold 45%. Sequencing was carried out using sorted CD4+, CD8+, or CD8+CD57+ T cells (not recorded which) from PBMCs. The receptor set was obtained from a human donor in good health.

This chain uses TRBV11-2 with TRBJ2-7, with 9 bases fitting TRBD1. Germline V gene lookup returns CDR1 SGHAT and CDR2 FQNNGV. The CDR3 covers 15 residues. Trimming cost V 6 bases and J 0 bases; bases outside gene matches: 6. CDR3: CASSRDRVGSYEQYF. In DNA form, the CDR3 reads TGTGCCAGCAGTCGGGACAGGGTGGGCTCCTACGAGCAGTACTTC.

The chain's CDR3 is CASSPPGQGIYGYTF. CDR3 coding DNA: TGTGCCAGCAGTCCTCCGGGACAGGGGATCTATGGCTACACCTTC. The V call is TRBV27, the J call TRBJ1-2; 10 bases line up with TRBD1. This CDR3 is built from 15 residues. V dropped 5 bases and J dropped 4; count of bases not matched to a gene: 7. Germline CDR1 and CDR2: MNHEY and SMNVEV (reference sequence).

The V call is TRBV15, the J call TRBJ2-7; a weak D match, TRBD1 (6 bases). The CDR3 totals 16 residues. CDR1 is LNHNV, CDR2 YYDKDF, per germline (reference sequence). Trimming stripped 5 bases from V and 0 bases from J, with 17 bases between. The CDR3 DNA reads TGTGCCACCAGCTTACAGGGCCCCCGTAGCTCCTACGAGCAGTACTTC. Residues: CATSLQGPRSSYEQYF.

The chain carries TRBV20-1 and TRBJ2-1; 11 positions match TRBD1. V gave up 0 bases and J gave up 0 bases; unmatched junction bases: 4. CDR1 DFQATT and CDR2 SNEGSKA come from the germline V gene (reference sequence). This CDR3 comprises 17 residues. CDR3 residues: CSAREDRGPDSYNEQFF. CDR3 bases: TGCAGTGCTAGAGAGGACAGGGGGCCCGACTCCTACAATGAGCAGTTCTTC.

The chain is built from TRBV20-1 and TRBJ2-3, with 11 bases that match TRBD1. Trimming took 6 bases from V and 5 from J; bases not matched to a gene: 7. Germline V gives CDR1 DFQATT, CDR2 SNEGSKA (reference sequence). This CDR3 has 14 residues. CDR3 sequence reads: CSATDRGPEDTQYF. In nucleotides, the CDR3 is TGCAGTGCGACGGACAGGGGGCCTGAAGATACGCAGTATTTT.

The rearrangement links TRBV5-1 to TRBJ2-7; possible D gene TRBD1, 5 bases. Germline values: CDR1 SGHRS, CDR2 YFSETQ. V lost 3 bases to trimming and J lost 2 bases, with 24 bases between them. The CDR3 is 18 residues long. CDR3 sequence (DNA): TGCGCCAGCAGCTACCTCGGCCCAGGGAAAACTGCAACCTACGAGCAGTACTTC. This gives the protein CASSYLGPGKTATYEQYF.

CDR3 nucleotides: TGTGCCAGCAGCTTGGACAGGGACTCCTATAATTCACCCCTCCACTTT. It yields the protein CASSLDRDSYNSPLHF. The chain recombines TRBV7-9 with TRBJ1-6, with TRBD1 identical over 8 bases. The length of the CDR3 is 16 residues. The germline V gene encodes CDR1 SEHNR and CDR2 FQNEAQ (reference sequence). Trimming cost V 3 bases and J 0 bases; bases outside gene matches: 1.

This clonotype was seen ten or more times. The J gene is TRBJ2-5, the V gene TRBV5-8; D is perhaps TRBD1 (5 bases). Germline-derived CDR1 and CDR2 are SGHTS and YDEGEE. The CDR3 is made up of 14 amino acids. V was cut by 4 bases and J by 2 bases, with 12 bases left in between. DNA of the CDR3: TGTGCCAGCAGCCCCGGACAAGAACAAGAGACCCAGTACTTC. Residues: CASSPGQEQETQYF.

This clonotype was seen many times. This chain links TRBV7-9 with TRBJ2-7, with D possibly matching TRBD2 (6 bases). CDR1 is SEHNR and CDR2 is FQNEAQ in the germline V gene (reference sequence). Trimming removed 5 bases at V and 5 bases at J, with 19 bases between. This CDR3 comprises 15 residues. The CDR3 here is CASSPNPGGPDEQYF. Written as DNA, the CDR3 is TGTGCCAGCAGCCCAAACCCAGGAGGGCCGGACGAGCAGTACTTC. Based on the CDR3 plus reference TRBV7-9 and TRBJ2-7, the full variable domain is DTGVSQNPRHKITKRGQNVTFRCDPISEHNRLYWYRQTLGQGPEFLTYFQNEAQLEKSRLLSDRFSAERPKGSFSTLEIQRTEQGDSAMYLCASSPNPGGPDEQYFGPGTRLTVT.

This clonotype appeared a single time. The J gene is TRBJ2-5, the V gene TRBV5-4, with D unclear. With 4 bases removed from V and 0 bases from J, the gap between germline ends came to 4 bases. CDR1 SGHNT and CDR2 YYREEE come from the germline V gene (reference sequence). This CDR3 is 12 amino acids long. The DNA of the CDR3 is TGTGCCAGCAGCAACAACCAAGAGACCCAGTACTTC. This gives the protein CASSNNQETQYF.

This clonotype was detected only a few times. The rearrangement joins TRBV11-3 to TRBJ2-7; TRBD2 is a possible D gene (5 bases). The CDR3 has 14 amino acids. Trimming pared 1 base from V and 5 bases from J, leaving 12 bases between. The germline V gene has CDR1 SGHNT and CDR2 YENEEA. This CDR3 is CASSLVTRSHEQYF. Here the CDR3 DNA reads TGTGCCAGCAGCTTAGTTACTAGATCCCACGAGCAGTACTTC.

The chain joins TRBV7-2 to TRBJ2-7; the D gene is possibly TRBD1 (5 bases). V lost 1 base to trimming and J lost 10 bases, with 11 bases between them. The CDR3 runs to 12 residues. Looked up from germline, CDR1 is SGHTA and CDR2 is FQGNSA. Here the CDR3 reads CASSLDRQYQYF. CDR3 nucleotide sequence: TGTGCCAGCAGCTTAGACAGGCAATACCAGTACTTC.

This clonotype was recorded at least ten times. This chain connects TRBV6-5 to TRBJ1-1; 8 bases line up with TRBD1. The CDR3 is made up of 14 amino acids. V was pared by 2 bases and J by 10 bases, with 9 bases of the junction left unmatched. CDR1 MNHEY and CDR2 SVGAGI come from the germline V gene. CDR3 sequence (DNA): TGTGCCAGCAGTTACCCGGGACAGGTGGATGGAGCTTTCTTT. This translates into CASSYPGQVDGAFF.

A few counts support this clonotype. The CDR3: CSVLGQGISEAFF. In DNA, the CDR3 is TGCAGCGTTCTGGGACAGGGGATCTCTGAAGCTTTCTTT. The chain joins TRBV29-1 to TRBJ1-1, with TRBD1 matching 10 bases. This CDR3 is built from 13 residues. Germline trimming cut 5 bases from V and 6 bases from J; bases unmatched to any gene: 6. Germline CDR1 and CDR2: SQVTM and ANQGSEA.

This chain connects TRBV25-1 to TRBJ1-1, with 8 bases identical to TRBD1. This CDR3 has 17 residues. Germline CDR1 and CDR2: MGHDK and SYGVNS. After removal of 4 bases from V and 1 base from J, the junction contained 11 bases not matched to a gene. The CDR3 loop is CASSASDWTGRNTEAFF. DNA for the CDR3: TGTGCCAGCAGTGCCAGCGACTGGACAGGGAGGAACACTGAAGCTTTCTTT.

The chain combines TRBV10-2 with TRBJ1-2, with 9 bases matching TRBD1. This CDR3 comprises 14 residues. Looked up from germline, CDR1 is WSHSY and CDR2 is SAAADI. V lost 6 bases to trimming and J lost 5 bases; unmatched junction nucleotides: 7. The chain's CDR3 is CASRDGTGIYGYTF. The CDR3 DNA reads TGCGCCAGCAGGGATGGGACAGGGATTTATGGCTACACCTTC.

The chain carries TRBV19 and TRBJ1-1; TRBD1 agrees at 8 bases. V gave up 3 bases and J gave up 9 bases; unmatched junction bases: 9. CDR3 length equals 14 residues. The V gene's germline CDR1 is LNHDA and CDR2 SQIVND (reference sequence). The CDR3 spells CASSIGGTGGKAFF. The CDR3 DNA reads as TGTGCCAGTAGTATCGGTGGGACAGGAGGCAAAGCTTTCTTT.

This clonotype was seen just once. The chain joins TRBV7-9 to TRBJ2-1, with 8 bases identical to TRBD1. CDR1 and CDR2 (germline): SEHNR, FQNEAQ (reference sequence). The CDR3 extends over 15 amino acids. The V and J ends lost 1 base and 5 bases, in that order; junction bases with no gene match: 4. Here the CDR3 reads CASSLVRGLNNEQFF. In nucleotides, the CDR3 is TGTGCCAGCAGCTTAGTCAGGGGGCTTAACAATGAGCAGTTCTTC. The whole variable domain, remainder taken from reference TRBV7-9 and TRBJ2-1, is DTGVSQNPRHKITKRGQNVTFRCDPISEHNRLYWYRQTLGQGPEFLTYFQNEAQLEKSRLLSDRFSAERPKGSFSTLEIQRTEQGDSAMYLCASSLVRGLNNEQFFGPGTRLTVL.

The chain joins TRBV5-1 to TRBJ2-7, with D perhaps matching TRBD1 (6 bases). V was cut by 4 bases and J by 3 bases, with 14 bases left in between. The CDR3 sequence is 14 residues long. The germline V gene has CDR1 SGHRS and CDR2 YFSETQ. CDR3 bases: TGCGCCAGCAGCCGACAGGACAGTGACTACGAGCAGTACTTC. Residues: CASSRQDSDYEQYF.

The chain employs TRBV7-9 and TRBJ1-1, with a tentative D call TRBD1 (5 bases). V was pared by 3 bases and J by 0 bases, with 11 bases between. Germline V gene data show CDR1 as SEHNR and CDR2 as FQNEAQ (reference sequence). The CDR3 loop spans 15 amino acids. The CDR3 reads CASSFSGNMNTEAFF. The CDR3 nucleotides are TGTGCCAGCAGCTTTTCAGGGAATATGAACACTGAAGCTTTCTTT.

CDR3 in amino acids: CATSSRLALSYNEQFF. In nucleotides, the CDR3 is TGTGCCACCAGCAGCCGACTAGCCCTCTCCTACAATGAGCAGTTCTTC. V usage is TRBV15 and J usage is TRBJ2-1, with 7 bases lining up with TRBD2. The CDR3 runs to 16 residues. Trimming cost V 3 bases and J 0 bases; bases outside gene matches: 5. CDR1 and CDR2 (germline): LNHNV, YYDKDF (reference sequence).

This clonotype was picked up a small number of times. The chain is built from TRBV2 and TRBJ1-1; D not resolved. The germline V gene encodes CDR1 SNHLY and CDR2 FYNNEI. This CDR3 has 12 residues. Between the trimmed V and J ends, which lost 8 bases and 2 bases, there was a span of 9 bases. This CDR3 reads CASLIGNTEAFF. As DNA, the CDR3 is TGTGCCAGCTTGATCGGCAACACTGAAGCTTTCTTT.

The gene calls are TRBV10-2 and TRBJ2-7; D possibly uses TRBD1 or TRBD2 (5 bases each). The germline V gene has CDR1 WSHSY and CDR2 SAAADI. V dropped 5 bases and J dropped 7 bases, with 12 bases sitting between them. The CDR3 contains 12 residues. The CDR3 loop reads CASSLEGWEQYF. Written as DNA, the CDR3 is TGCGCCAGCAGTTTAGAGGGGTGGGAGCAGTACTTC.

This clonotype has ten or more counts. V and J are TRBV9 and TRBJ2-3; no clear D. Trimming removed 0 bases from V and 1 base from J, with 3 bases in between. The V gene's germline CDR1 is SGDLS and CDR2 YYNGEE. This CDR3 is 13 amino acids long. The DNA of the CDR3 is TGTGCCAGCAGCGTAGTCGGCACAGATACGCAGTATTTT. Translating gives CASSVVGTDTQYF. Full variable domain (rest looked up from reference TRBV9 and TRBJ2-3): DSGVTQTPKHLITATGQRVTLRCSPRSGDLSVYWYQQSLDQGLQFLIQYYNGEERAKGNILERFSAQQFPDLHSELNLSSLELGDSALYFCASSVVGTDTQYFGPGTRLTVL.